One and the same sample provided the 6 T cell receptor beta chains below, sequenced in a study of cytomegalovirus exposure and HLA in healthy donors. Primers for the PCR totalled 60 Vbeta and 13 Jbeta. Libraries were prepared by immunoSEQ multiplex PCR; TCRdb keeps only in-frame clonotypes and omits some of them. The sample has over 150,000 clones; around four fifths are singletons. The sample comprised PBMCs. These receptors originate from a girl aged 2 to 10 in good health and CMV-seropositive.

The CDR3, as DNA: TGTGCCTGGAGTCCTCAAGAGACCCAGTACTTC. Its translation is CAWSPQETQYF. This chain joins TRBV30 and TRBJ2-5, with unresolved D. V was pared by 2 bases and J by 2 bases, with 3 bases between. This CDR3 comprises 11 residues. The germline CDR1 and CDR2 sequences are GTSNPN and SVGIG (reference sequence).

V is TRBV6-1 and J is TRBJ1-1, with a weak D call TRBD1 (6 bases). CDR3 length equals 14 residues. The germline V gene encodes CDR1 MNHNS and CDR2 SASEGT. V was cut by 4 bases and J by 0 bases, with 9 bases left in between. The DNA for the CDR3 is TGTGCCAGCAGTGTGACAGGTATGAACACTGAAGCTTTCTTT. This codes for CASSVTGMNTEAFF.

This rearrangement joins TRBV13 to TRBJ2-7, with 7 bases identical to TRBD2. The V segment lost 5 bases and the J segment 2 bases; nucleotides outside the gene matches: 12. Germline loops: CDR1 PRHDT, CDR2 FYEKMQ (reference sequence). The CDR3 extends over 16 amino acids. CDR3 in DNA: TGTGCCAGCAGCCCTACCGCACTAGCGAGCCCCTACGAGCAGTACTTC. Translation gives CASSPTALASPYEQYF.

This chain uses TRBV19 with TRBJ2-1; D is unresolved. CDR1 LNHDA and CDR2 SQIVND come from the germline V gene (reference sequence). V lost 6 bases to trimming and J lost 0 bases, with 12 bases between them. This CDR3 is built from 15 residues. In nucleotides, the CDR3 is TGTGCCAGTAGCCCTATACCGAACTCCTACAATGAGCAGTTCTTC. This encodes CASSPIPNSYNEQFF. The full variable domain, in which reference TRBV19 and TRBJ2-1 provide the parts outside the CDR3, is DGGITQSPKYLFRKEGQNVTLSCEQNLNHDAMYWYRQDPGQGLRLIYYSQIVNDFQKGDIAEGYSVSREKKESFPLTVTSAQKNPTAFYLCASSPIPNSYNEQFFGPGTRLTVL.

This chain's CDR3 is CASSPTGTYSYEQYF. In DNA form, the CDR3 reads TGCGCCAGCAGCCCAACCGGGACTTACTCCTACGAGCAGTACTTC. This chain links TRBV5-1 with TRBJ2-7; a weak D match, TRBD2 (6 bases). From germline, CDR1 is SGHRS and CDR2 YFSETQ. Trimming pared 4 bases from V and 0 bases from J, leaving 14 bases between. The CDR3 extends over 15 amino acids.

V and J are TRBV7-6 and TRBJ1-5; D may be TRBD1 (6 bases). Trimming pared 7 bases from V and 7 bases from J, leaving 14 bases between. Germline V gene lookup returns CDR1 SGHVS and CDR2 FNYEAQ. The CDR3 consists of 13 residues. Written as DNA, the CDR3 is TGTGCCAGCACCCTAGGCCAGGGGCAGCCCCAGCATTTT. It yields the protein CASTLGQGQPQHF.